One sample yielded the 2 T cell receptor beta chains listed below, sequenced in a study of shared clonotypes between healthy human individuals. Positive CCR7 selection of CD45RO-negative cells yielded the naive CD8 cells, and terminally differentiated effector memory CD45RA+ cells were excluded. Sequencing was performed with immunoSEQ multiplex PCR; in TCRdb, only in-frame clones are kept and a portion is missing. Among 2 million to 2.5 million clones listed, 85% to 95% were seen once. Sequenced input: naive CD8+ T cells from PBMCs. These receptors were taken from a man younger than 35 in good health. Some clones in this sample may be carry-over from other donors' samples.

The CDR3 region has the DNA TGTGCCAGCAGCAAATTTGGTCCGGACCTTCACACCCGGACTAGCGGGAGGGCCGCAGATACGCAGTATTTT. Protein sequence: CASSKFGPDLHTRTSGRAADTQYF. V usage is TRBV21-1 and J usage is TRBJ2-3; TRBD2, the table's D call, lacks a check against the DNA. TRBV21-1 is deemed a pseudogene. The length of the CDR3 is 24 residues.

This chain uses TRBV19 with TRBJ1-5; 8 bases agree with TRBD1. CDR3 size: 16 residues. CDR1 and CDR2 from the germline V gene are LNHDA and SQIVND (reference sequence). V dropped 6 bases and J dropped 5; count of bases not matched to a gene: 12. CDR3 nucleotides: TGTGCCAGTAGCTACTATCAGGGGGCGGGTGATCAGCCCCAGCATTTT. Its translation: CASSYYQGAGDQPQHF.